A selection of T cell receptor beta chains follows, all from one sample in a study of blood T cells in healthy people across ages. TCRdb reprocessed the 5' RACE reads with MiXCR, giving one entry per CDR3 protein. The sample yields about 810,000 distinct CDR3 sequences, under 40% seen once. Sequenced input: blood. The source is a young man in good health. Each CDR3 is given with its conserved first and last residue. A D gene is named only where the DNA matches it firmly. Rows give clone size only sometimes, using once, few, many, or a class for an expanded clone.

>TRBJ1-1|TRBD1|TRBV12-3/TRBV12-4|-
TGTGCCAGCAGCCCAGGTACCGGGACAGGGGAGGGCACTGAAGCTTTCTTT
CASSPGTGTGEGTEAFF
>TRBJ2-3|-|TRBV29-1|many
TGCAGCGTTGGCAGGATTGTCGATACGCAGTATTTT
CSVGRIVDTQYF
>TRBJ2-3|-|TRBV9|-
TGTGCCAGCAGCGTAGCGGCGGGAATGGGAGCAGATACGCAGTATTTT
CASSVAAGMGADTQYF
>TRBJ2-7|-|TRBV25-1|-
TGTGCCAGCAGTGAAATCGACGGGACCTACGAGCAGTACTTC
CASSEIDGTYEQYF
>TRBJ1-5|-|TRBV7-2|many
TGTGCCAGCAGCTTGGCATGGGATCAGCCCCAGCATTTT
CASSLAWDQPQHF
>TRBJ2-1|TRBD1|TRBV25-1|-
TGTGCCAGCAGTGAAATGGGGCAGGGGGCCATCGTCCCGATATACAATGGGCAGTTCTTC
CASSEMGQGAIVPIYNGQFF
>TRBJ2-5|TRBD2|TRBV10-2|-
TGCGCCAGCAGTGATAGCGGGGGGGCTCGAGAGACCCAGTACTTC
CASSDSGGARETQYF
>TRBJ1-1|-|TRBV20-1|many
TGCAGTGCCCGCGGGGGGGGAACTGAAGCTTTCTTT
CSARGGGTEAFF
>TRBJ2-5|TRBD1|TRBV20-1|-
TGCAGTGCTAGAGATCTTCGTGACAGGGGTGTTGGAGAGACCCAGTACTTC
CSARDLRDRGVGETQYF
>TRBJ1-2|-|TRBV7-2|-
TGTGCCAGCAGCTCACGGAGCGGAGGGGCCTATGGCTACACCTTC
CASSSRSGGAYGYTF
>TRBJ1-6|TRBD1|TRBV5-5|-
TGTGCCAGCAACAGGCTGGGACAGGGTCCTTCACCCCTCCACTTT
CASNRLGQGPSPLHF
>TRBJ1-5|TRBD1|TRBV7-2|-
TGTGCCAGCAGTTCAAACTCCGGGACAGTGAGACCCCAGCATTTT
CASSSNSGTVRPQHF
>TRBJ2-5|-|TRBV4-3|-
TGCGCCAGCAGCCAAGGCTGGGGGGCGCATATTGGCGATGAGCAGTACTTC
CASSQGWGAHIGDEQYF
>TRBJ1-5|-|TRBV7-2|few
TGTGCCAGCAGCTTAGACACCTATAGCAATCAGCCCCAGCATTTT
CASSLDTYSNQPQHF
>TRBJ1-2|-|TRBV7-8|-
TGTGCCAGCAGCGCTAGGGGGAATATCGATGGCTACACCTTC
CASSARGNIDGYTF
>TRBJ2-1|-|TRBV5-6|-
TGTGCCAGCAGCGCCAGTACTTGTGTATTCCTCGGTGAGCAGTTCTTC
CASSASTCVFLGEQFF
>TRBJ1-1|TRBD1|TRBV4-3|-
TGCGCCAGCAGCCAAACAAACAGGGGCACCGCGGAAGCTTTCTTT
CASSQTNRGTAEAFF
>TRBJ2-1|-|TRBV4-1|-
TGCGCCAGCAGCCATCCGAGCCTTAGCTCCTACAATGAGCAGTTCTTC
CASSHPSLSSYNEQFF
>TRBJ1-2|-|TRBV12-5|few
TGTGCTAGTGGTTTCAGAACAGGCAACTATGGCTACACCTTC
CASGFRTGNYGYTF
>TRBJ1-1|-|TRBV14|few
TGTGCCAGCAGTCCCGCCGCGAGGACTGAAGCTTTCTTT
CASSPAARTEAFF
>TRBJ1-2|-|TRBV20-1|-
TGCAGTGCTAGAGATACGAGGGGGGGCTACACCTTC
CSARDTRGGYTF
>TRBJ1-2|-|TRBV20-1|many
TGCAGTGCTAGCGGGGATTTGGCCTCGGGATGGGCTAACTATGGCTACACCTTC
CSASGDLASGWANYGYTF
>TRBJ2-1|-|TRBV12-5|once
TGTGCTAGTGATGGGGACCCCCTCGGTGAGCAGTTCTTC
CASDGDPLGEQFF
>TRBJ2-4|TRBD2|TRBV12-3/TRBV12-4|few
TGTGCCAGCACCACTCGAGCGGGGGGGAGGGGGAACATTCAGTACTTC
CASTTRAGGRGNIQYF
>TRBJ2-3|TRBD2|TRBV7-2|many
TGTGCCAGCAGCTTATTGGGACTACACGATCCCACAGATACGCAGTATTTT
CASSLLGLHDPTDTQYF
>TRBJ2-7|-|TRBV11-2|-
TGTGCCAGCAGCCGATTAGGACAGTACAATGAGCAGTACTTC
CASSRLGQYNEQYF
>TRBJ2-1|-|TRBV12-3/TRBV12-4|few
TGTGCCAGCACTTTAGAGAATGAGCAGTTCTTC
CASTLENEQFF
>TRBJ2-5|-|TRBV12-3/TRBV12-4|-
TGTGCCAGCAGTTTAGAGGGACGTTGGGAGACCCAGTACTTC
CASSLEGRWETQYF
>TRBJ1-1|-|TRBV7-2|-
TGTGCCAGCAGCTTAGACCGGAGCGAGCAAGCTTTCTTT
CASSLDRSEQAFF
>TRBJ2-6|-|TRBV6-2/TRBV6-3|-
TGTGCCAGCAGTTACCCAGGGGCCAACGTCCTGACTTTC
CASSYPGANVLTF
>TRBJ1-1|TRBD1|TRBV14|-
TGTGCCAGCAGGATGACAGGGGTGAACACTGAAGCTTTCTTT
CASRMTGVNTEAFF
>TRBJ2-5|TRBD1|TRBV3-1|few
TGTGCCAGCAGCCAACAACCGACAGGGGGCGGAGAGACCCAGTACTTC
CASSQQPTGGGETQYF
>TRBJ1-1|TRBD1|TRBV4-2|few
TGTGCCAGCAGCGAAAGGGTAAGGGGGCCACCAGCTTTCTTT
CASSERVRGPPAFF